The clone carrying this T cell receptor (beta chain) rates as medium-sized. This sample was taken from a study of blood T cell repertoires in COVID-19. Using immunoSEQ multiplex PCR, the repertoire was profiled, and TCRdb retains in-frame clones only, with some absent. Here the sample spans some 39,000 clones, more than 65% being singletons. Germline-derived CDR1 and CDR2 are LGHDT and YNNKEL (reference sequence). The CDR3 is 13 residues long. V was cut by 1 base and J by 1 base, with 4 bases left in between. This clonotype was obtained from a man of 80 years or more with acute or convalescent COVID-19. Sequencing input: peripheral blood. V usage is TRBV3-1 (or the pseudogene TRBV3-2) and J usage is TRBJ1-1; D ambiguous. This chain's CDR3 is CASSQVENTEAFF. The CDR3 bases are TGTGCCAGCAGCCAAGTAGAGAACACTGAAGCTTTCTTT.